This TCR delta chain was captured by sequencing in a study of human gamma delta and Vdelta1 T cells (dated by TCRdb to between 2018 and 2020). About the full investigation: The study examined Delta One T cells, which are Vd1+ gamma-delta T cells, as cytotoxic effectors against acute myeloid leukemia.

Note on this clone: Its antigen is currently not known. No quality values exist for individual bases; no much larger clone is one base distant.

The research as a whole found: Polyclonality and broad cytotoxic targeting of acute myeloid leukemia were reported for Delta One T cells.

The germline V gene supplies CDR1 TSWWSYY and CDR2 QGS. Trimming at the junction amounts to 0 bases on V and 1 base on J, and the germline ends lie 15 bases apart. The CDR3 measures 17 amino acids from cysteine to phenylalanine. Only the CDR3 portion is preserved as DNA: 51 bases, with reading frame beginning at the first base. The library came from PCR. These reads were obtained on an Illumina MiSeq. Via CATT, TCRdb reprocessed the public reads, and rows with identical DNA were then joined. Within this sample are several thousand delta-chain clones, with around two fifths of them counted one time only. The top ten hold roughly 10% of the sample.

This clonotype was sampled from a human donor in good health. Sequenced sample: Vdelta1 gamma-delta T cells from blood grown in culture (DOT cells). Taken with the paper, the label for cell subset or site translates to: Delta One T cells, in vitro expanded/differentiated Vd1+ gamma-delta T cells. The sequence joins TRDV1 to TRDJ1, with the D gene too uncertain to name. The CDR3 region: CALGELVAHSLTDKLIF. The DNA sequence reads TGTGCTCTTGGGGAACTTGTTGCCCATTCTCTCACCGATAAACTCATCTTT.